This T cell receptor (beta chain) comes out of a study of regulatory T cells in long-lasting Graves disease. This clonotype was counted many times. The authors built TCR beta libraries using iRepertoire HTBI primers and Arm-PCR of CDR3 regions. Via MiXCR, TCRdb re-called the multiplex PCR reads, giving one row per CDR3 protein. This repertoire shows over 400,000 distinct CDR3 sequences, roughly 15% found once; its top ten account for around a sixth. As for time point: newly diagnosed GD, antithyroid drugs for less than 3 months. With RNA extracted from PBMCs as input, the TCR library was made. The sample was also reused in another study, on T cells in Graves' hyperthyroidism and ophthalmopathy. Turning to that study: With a median lead of around 6.7 months before onset, the model predicted ophthalmopathy.

This clonotype was sampled from a woman between 45 and 65 years old with Graves disease. Sequenced here: peripheral blood mononuclear cells (PBMCs), sampled at new diagnosis, from a patient treated with antithyroid drugs.

The CDR3: CASSVRGRRAGGASTGELFF. DNA of the CDR3: TGTGCCAGCAGTGTCAGGGGGCGCAGAGCGGGAGGGGCGAGCACCGGGGAGCTGTTTTTT. V and J are TRBV6-1 and TRBJ2-2, with 10 bases matching TRBD2. Per the germline V gene, CDR1 is MNHNS and CDR2 is SASEGT. V trimming: 4 bases; J trimming: 4 bases; junction bases outside the gene matches: 18. CDR3 length equals 20 residues.